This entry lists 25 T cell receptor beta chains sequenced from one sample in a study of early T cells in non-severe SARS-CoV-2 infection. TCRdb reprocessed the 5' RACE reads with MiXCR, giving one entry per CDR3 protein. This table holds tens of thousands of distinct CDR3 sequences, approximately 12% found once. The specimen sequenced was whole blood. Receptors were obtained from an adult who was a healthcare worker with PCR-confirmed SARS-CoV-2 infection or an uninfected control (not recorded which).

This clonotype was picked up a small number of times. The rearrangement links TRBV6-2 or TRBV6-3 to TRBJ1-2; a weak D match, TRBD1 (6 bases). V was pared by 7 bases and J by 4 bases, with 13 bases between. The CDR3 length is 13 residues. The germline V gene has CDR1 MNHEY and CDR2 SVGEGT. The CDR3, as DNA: TGTGCCAGCAACTACGGGACACTCTATGGCTACACCTTC. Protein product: CASNYGTLYGYTF.

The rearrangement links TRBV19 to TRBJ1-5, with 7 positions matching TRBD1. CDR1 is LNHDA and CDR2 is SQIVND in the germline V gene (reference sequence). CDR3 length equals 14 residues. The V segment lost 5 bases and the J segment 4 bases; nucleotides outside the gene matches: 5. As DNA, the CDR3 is TGTGCCAGTAGTCTGGGGACAGCTAATCAGCCCCAGCATTTT. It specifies CASSLGTANQPQHF.

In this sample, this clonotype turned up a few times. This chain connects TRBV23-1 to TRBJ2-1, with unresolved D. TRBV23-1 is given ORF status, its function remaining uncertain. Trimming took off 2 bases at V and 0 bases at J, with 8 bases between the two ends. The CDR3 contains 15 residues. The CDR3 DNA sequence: TGCGCCAGCAGTCAAAGAATAGGCTCCTACAATGAGCAGTTCTTC. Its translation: CASSQRIGSYNEQFF.

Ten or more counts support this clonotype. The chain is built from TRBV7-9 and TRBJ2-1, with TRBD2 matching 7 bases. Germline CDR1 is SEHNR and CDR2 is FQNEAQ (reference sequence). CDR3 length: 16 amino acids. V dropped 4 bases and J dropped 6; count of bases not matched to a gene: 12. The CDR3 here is CASSSRGAGVVNEQFF. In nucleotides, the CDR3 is TGTGCCAGCAGCTCTAGAGGGGCGGGAGTGGTCAATGAGCAGTTCTTC.

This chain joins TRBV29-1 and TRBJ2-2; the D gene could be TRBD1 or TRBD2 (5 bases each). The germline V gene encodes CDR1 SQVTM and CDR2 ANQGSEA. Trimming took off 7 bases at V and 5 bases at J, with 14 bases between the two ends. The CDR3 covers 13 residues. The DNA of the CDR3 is TGCAGCGGAGCCCGGGACCTGACCGGGGAGCTGTTTTTT. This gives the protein CSGARDLTGELFF.

This CDR3 is CSASWNDYEQYF. The CDR3 DNA reads as TGCAGTGCTAGTTGGAACGACTACGAGCAGTACTTC. The chain combines TRBV20-1 with TRBJ2-7; D remains ambiguous. Germline V lookup: CDR1 DFQATT, CDR2 SNEGSKA (reference sequence). Trimming shortened V by 3 bases and J by 3 bases, and 9 bases separated the two germline ends. This CDR3 is built from 12 residues.

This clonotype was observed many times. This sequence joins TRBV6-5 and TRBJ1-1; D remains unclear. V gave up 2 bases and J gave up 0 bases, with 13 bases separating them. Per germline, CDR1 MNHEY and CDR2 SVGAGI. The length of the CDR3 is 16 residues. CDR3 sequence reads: CASSYRAGFMNTEAFF. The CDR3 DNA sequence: TGTGCCAGCAGTTACCGGGCAGGATTTATGAACACTGAAGCTTTCTTT.

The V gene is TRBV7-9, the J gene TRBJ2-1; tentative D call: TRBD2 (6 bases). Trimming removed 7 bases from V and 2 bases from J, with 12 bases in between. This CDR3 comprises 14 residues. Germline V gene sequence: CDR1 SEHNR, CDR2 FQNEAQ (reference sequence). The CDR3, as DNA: TGTGCCAGCACCTCGGGAGAGACCTACAATGAGCAGTTCTTC. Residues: CASTSGETYNEQFF.

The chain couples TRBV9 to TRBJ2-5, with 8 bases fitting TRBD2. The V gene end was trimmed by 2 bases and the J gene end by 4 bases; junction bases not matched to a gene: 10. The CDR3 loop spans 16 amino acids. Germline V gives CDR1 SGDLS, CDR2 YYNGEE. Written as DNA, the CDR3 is TGTGCCAGCAGCGTCACCAGCGGGAGTGTCGGAGAGACCCAGTACTTC. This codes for CASSVTSGSVGETQYF.

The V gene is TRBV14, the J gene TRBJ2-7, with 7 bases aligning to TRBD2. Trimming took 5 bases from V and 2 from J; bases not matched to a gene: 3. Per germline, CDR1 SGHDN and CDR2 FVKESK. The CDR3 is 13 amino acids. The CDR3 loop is CASSETSPYEQYF. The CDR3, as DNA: TGTGCCAGCAGCGAGACTAGCCCCTACGAGCAGTACTTC.

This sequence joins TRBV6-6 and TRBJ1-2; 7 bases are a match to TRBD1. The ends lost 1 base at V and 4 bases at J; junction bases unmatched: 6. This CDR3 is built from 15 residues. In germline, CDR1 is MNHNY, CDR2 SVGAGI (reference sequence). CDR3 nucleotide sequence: TGTGCCAGCAGTTACTATCCAGGGGGAGGCTATGGCTACACCTTC. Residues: CASSYYPGGGYGYTF.

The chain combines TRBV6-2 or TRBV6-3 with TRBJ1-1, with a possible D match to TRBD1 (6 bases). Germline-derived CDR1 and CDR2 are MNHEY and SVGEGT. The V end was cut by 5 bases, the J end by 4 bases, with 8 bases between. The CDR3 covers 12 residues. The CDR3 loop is CASSGRGTEAFF. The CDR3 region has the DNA TGTGCCAGCAGTGGCAGGGGCACTGAAGCTTTCTTT.

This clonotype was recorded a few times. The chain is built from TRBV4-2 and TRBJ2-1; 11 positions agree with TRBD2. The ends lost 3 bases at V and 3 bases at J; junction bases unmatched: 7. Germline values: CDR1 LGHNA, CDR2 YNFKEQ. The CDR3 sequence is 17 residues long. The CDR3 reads CASSQAVAGGVYNEQFF. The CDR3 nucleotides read TGTGCCAGCAGCCAGGCTGTAGCGGGAGGGGTCTACAATGAGCAGTTCTTC.

The CDR3 bases are TGTGCCAGCAGTGCCGACAGCACTGAGCAGTTCTTC. Its translation is CASSADSTEQFF. This chain links TRBV25-1 with TRBJ2-1; tentative D call: TRBD1 (5 bases). Germline CDR1 reads MGHDK; CDR2 reads SYGVNS. Trimming took 4 bases from V and 9 from J, leaving 10 bases between them. This CDR3 is 12 amino acids long.

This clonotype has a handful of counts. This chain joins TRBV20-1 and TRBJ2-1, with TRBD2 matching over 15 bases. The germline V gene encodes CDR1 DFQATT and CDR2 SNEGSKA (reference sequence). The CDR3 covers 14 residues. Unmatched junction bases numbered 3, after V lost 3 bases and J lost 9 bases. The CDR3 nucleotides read TGCAGTGCTAGGGGGACTAGCGGGAGGACTGAGCAGTTCTTC. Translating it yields CSARGTSGRTEQFF.

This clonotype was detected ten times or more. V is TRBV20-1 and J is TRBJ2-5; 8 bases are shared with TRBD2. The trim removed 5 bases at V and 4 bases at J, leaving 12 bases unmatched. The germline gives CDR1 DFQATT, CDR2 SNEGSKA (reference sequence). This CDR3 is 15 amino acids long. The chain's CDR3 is CSAPGIAGLVETQYF. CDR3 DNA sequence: TGCAGTGCTCCTGGGATAGCGGGATTGGTAGAGACCCAGTACTTC.

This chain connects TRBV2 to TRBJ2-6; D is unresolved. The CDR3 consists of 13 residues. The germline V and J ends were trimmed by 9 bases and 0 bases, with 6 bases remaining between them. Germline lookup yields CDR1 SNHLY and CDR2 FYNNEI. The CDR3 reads CASKYSGANVLTF. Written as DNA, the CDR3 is TGTGCCAGTAAATACTCTGGGGCCAACGTCCTGACTTTC.

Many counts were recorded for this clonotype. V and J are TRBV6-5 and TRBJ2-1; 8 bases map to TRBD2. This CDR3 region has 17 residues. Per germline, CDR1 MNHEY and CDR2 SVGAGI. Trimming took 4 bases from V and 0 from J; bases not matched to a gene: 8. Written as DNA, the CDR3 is TGTGCCAGCAGTTTAGTCCGGGGGGGGAGCTCCTACAATGAGCAGTTCTTC. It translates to CASSLVRGGSSYNEQFF.

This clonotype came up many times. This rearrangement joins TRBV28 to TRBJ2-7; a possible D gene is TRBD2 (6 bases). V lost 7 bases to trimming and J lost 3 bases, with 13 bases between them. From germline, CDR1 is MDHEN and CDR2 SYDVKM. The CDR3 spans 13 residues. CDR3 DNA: TGTGCCAGCAACACGGAGGGGCGCTACGAGCAGTACTTC. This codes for CASNTEGRYEQYF. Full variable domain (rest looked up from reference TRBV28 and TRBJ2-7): DVKVTQSSRYLVKRTGEKVFLECVQDMDHENMFWYRQDPGLGLRLIYFSYDVKMKEKGDIPEGYSVSREKKERFSLILESASTNQTSMYLCASNTEGRYEQYFGPGTRLTVT.

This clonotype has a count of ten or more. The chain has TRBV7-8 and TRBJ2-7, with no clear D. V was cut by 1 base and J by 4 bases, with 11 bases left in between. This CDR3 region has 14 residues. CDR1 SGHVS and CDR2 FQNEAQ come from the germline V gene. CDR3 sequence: CASSLVPDPYEQYF. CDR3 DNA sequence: TGTGCCAGCAGCTTAGTCCCGGATCCTTACGAGCAGTACTTC.

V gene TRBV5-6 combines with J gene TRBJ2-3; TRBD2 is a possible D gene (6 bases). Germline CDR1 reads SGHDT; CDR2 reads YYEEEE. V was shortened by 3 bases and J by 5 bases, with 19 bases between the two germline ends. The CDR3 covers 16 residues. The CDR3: CASSSRVGGLEDTQYF. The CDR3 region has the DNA TGTGCCAGCAGCTCGAGGGTTGGGGGACTGGAAGATACGCAGTATTTT.

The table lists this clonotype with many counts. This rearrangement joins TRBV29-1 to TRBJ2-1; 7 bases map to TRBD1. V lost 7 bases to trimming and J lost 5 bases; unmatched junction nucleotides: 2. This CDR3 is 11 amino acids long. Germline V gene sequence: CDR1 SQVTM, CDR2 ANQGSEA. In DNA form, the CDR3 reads TGCAGCGCTGGACAGGACAATGAGCAGTTCTTC. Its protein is CSAGQDNEQFF.

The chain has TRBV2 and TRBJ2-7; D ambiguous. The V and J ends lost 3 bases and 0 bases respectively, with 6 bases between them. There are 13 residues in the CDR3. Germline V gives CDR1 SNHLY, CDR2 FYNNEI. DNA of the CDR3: TGTGCCAGCAGTGAGTTGGTCTCCTACGAGCAGTACTTC. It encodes CASSELVSYEQYF.

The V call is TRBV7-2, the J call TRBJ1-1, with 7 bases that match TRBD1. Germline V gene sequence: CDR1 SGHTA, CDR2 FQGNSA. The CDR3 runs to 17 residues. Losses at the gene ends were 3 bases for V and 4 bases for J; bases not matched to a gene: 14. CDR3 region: CASSFASGPPGGTEAFF. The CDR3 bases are TGTGCCAGCAGCTTCGCTAGCGGGCCTCCAGGGGGCACTGAAGCTTTCTTT.

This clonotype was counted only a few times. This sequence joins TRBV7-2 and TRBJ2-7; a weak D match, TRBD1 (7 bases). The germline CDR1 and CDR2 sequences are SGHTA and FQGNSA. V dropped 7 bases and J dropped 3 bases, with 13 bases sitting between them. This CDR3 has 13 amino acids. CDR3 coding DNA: TGTGCCAGCACAGCAGGGGGGCACTACGAGCAGTACTTC. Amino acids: CASTAGGHYEQYF.